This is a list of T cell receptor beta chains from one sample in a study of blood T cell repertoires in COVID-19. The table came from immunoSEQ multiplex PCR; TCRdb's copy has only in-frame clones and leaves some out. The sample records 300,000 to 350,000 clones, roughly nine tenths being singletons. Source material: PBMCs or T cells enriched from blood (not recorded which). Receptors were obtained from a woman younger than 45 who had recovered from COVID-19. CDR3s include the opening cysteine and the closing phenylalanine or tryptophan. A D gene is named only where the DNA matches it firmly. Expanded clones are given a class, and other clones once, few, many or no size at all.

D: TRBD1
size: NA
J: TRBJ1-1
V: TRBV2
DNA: TGTGCCAGCAGTGAAGCCGGACAGGGTAAGGCTTTCTTT
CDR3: CASSEAGQGKAFF

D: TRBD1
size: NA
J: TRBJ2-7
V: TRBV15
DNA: TGTGCCACCAGCAGCCCAGGGGGCTCCTACGAGCAGTACTTC
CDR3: CATSSPGGSYEQYF

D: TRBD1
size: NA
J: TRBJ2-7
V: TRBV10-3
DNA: TGTGCCGACCGGACAGGGGACGACGAGCAGTACTTC
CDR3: CADRTGDDEQYF

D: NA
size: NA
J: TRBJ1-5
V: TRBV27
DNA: TGTGCCAGCAGTTTATACTGGGGGGGCAATCAGCCCCAGCATTTT
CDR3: CASSLYWGGNQPQHF

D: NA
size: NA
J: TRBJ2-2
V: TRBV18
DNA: TGTGCCAGCTCACCGTGGCAGGGACTCACCGGGGAGCTGTTTTTT
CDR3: CASSPWQGLTGELFF

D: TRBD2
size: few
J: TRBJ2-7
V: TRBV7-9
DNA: TGTGCCAGCAGCCGACTAGCGGGGGGCGCCGACGAGCAGTACTTC
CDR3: CASSRLAGGADEQYF

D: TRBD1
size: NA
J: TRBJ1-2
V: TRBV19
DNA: TGTGCCAGTAGTTCCGGGCGGACAGGCTATGGCTACACCTTC
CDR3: CASSSGRTGYGYTF

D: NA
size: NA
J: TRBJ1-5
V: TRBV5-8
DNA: TGTGCCAGCAGGGAGATCGGAGACCAACAGCCCCAGCATTTT
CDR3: CASREIGDQQPQHF

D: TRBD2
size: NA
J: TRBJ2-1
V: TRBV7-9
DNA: TGTGCCAGCAGCCTATTGCGGGGGGCAAATGAGCAGTTCTTC
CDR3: CASSLLRGANEQFF

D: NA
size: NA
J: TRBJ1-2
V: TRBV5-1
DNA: TGCGCCAGCAGCCGGGGACTAAACGAGGATGGCTACACCTTC
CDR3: CASSRGLNEDGYTF

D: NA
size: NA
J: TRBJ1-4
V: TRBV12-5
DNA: TGTGCTAGTGGTTCCGATAGAGGGTTTGAAAAACTGTTTTTT
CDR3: CASGSDRGFEKLFF

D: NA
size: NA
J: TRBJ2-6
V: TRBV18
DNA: TGTGCCAGCTCACCCATCATCTCTGGGGCCAACGTCCTGACTTTC
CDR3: CASSPIISGANVLTF

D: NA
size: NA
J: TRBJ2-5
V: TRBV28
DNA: TGTGCCAGCAGTTTTGGGCGTGGGATAGCGGAGACCCAGTACTTC
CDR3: CASSFGRGIAETQYF

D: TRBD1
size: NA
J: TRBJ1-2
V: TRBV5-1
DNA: TGCGCCAGCAGCTTGGCCGGGGCGGGACAGGGCTATGGCTACACCTTC
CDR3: CASSLAGAGQGYGYTF

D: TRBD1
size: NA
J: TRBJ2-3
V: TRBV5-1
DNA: TGCGCCAGCTCGACAGGGGGACGCACAGATACGCAGTATTTT
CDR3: CASSTGGRTDTQYF

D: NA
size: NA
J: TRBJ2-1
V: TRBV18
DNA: TGTGCCAGCTCACCACCCCGAGCCGCCGAAAATGAGCAGTTCTTC
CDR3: CASSPPRAAENEQFF

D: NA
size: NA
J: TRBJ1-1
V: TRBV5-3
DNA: TGTGCCAGAAGCTTGTGCGCTGAAGCTTTCTTT
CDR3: CARSLCAEAFF

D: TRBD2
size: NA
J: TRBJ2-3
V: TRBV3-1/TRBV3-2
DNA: TGTGCCAGCAGCCTTGGAACGGCGAGACTAGCCACAAGTACAGATACGCAGTATTTT
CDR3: CASSLGTARLATSTDTQYF

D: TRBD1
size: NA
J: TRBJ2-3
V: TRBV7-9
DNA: TGTGCCAGCAGCGCACAGGGGGGCGATACGCAGTATTTT
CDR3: CASSAQGGDTQYF

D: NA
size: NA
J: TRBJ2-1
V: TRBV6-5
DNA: TGTGCCAGCAGTTCCAGGCAGGCTTCCAATGAGCAGTTCTTC
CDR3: CASSSRQASNEQFF

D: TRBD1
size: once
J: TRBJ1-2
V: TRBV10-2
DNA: TGCGCCAGCAGTGGTGCCGGGACAGGGATAGGCTACACCTTC
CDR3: CASSGAGTGIGYTF

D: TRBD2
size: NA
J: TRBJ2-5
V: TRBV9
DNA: TGTGCCAGCAGTCTGTATAGCGGGGGGGCCCAAGAGACCCAGTACTTC
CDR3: CASSLYSGGAQETQYF

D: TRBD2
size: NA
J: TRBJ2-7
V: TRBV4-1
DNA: TGCGCCAGCAGCCAGAATGGGGCTAGCGGGTTCTACGAGCAGTACTTC
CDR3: CASSQNGASGFYEQYF

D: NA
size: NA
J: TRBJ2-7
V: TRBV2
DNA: TGTGCCAGCAGTTCTGACAGGCCAATGGGGGAGCAGTACTTC
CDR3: CASSSDRPMGEQYF

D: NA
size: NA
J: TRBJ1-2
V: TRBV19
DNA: TGTGCCAGTAGTATGTCGGGAGGTTATGGCTACACCTTC
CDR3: CASSMSGGYGYTF

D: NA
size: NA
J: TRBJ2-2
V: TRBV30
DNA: TGTGCCTGGGACCCGGACACCGGGGAGCTGTTTTTT
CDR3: CAWDPDTGELFF

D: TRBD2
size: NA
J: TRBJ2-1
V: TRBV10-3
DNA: TGTGCCATCAGTGAGTCGGGTCTAGCGGGGGTGGAGCAGTTCTTC
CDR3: CAISESGLAGVEQFF

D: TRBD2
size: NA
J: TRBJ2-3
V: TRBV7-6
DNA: TGTGCCAGCAGCCAGAGACTAGCGGCTAGCACAGATACGCAGTATTTT
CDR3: CASSQRLAASTDTQYF

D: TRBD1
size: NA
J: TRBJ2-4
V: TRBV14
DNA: TGTGCCAGCAGCCAGAGCGGGACAGGGTTTTTCAAAAACATTCAGTACTTC
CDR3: CASSQSGTGFFKNIQYF

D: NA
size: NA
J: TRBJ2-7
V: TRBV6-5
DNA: TGTGCCAGCAGTCAGGGGAGGGTACACTACGAGCAGTACTTC
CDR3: CASSQGRVHYEQYF

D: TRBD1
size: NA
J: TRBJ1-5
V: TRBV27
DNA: TGTGCCAGCAGTTTAGGACAGGGACAGCCCCAGCATTTT
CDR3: CASSLGQGQPQHF

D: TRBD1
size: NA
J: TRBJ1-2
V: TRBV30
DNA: TGTGCCTGGAGTAGTCGACAGGGGGCAAACTATGGCTACACCTTC
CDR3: CAWSSRQGANYGYTF

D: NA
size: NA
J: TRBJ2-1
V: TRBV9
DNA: TGTGCCAGCAGCGTAGGGGTTCGGGGGAGCTCCTACAATGAGCAGTTCTTC
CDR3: CASSVGVRGSSYNEQFF

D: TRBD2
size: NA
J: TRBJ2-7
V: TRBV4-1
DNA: TGCGCCAGCAGCCAAGGAGCGGGGCCCGGCGCCTACGAGCAGTACTTC
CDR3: CASSQGAGPGAYEQYF

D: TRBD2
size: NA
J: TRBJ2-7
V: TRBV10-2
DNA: TGCGCCAGCAGGGAACCGGGACTAGCGGGGAATGTGCAGTACTTC
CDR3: CASREPGLAGNVQYF

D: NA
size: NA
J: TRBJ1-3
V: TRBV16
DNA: TGTGCCAGCAGCCAGGGACTCTCTGGAAACACCATATATTTT
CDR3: CASSQGLSGNTIYF

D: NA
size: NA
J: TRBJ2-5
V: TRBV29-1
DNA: TGCAGCGTTCGACAGGCCCAAGAGACCCAGTACTTC
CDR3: CSVRQAQETQYF

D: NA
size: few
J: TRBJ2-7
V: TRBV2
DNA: TGTGCCAGCAGCCCTGAGTCCCCCGAGCAGTACTTC
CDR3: CASSPESPEQYF

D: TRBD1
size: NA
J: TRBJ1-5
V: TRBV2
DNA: TGTGCCAGCAGGTTACGGGACAGGGGCAATCAGCCCCAGCATTTT
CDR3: CASRLRDRGNQPQHF

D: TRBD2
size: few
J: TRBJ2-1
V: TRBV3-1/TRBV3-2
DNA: TGTGCCAGCAGCCACCCTGCGGCTAGCGGGGGGGACAATGAGCAGTTCTTC
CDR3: CASSHPAASGGDNEQFF

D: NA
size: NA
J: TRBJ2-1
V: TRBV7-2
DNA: TGTGCCAGCAGCCGTGACAGGAGCTCCTACAATGAGCAGTTCTTC
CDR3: CASSRDRSSYNEQFF

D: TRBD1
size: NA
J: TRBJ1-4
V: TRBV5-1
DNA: TGCGCCAGCGGTCCGACAGGGTCTAGTGAAAAACTGTTTTTT
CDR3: CASGPTGSSEKLFF

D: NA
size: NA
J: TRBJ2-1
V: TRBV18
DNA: TGTGCCAGCTCATCCCAGGGGCACTACAATGAGCAGTTCTTC
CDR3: CASSSQGHYNEQFF

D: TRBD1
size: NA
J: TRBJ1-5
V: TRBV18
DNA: TGTGCCAGCTCACCATCAGCCAGGGGGAAGAATCAGCCCCAGCATTTT
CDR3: CASSPSARGKNQPQHF

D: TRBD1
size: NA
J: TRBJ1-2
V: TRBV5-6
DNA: TGTGCCAGCAGCCCTCGATTAGGGGGCGCGAGCTATGGCTACACCTTC
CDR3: CASSPRLGGASYGYTF

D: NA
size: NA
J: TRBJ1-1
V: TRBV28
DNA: TGTGCCAGCAGTTCCCTACGCCCCGGGAGGGGCACTGAAGCTTTCTTT
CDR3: CASSSLRPGRGTEAFF

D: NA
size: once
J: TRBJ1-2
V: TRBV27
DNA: TGTGCCAGCAGTCCGGGAAGCCCGGACTATGGCTACACCTTC
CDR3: CASSPGSPDYGYTF

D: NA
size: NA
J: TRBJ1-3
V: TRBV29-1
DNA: TGCAGCGTTGAGGGGGACAAGATCTCTGGAAACACCATATATTTT
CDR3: CSVEGDKISGNTIYF

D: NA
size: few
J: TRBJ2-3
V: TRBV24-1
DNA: TGTGCCACCAGTGATTTTGGCGGGGCGCCCACAGATACGCAGTATTTT
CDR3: CATSDFGGAPTDTQYF

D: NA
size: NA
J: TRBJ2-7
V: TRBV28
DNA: TGTGCCAGCAGCACCGAAGTAGACAGGAACTCCTACGAGCAGTACTTC
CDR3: CASSTEVDRNSYEQYF

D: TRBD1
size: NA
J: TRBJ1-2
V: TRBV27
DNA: TGTGCCAGCAGTCTCGGACAGGGAACTAACTATGGCTACACCTTC
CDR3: CASSLGQGTNYGYTF

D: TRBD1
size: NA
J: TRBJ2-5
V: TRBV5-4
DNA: TGTGCCAGCAGCTTTTTGGCCGGGACAGGGGTCAAAGAGACCCAGTACTTC
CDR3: CASSFLAGTGVKETQYF

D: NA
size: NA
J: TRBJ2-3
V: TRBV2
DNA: TGTGCCAGCACCAGGATGGGGACTAGCACAGATACGCAGTATTTT
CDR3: CASTRMGTSTDTQYF

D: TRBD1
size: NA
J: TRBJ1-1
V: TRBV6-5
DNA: TGTGCCAGCAGTAATATGAGGACAGGAAACACTGAAGCTTTCTTT
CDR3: CASSNMRTGNTEAFF

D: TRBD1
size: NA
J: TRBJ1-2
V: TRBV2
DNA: TGTGCCAGCAGTGCAGACAGGGGGCTCTTTGGCTACACCTTC
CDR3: CASSADRGLFGYTF